Presented here are 28 T cell receptor beta chains from one specimen sequenced in a study of blood T cells in healthy people across ages. The second PCR ran roughly 7 to 12 cycles with a sample-barcoded 5' primer and J-beta primers. TCRdb re-derived calls from the 5' RACE reads in MiXCR, one entry per CDR3 protein. The data show about 720,000 distinct CDR3 sequences, 20% to 25% seen once. Sequencing was performed on blood. These receptors originate from a man aged 65 to 85 in good health.

This clonotype was seen more than once but under ten times. This sequence joins TRBV18 and TRBJ2-5, with D uncertain. The J call may be mistaken, given a closer DNA end match to TRBJ2-7. This CDR3 comprises 11 residues. The germline V gene has CDR1 KGHSH and CDR2 LQKENI. CDR3: CASSADGEQYF. CDR3 in DNA: TGTGCCAGCTCAGCAGACGGCGAGCAGTACTTC.

This rearrangement joins TRBV7-9 to TRBJ1-4, with D possibly being TRBD1 (5 bases). Germline lookup yields CDR1 SEHNR and CDR2 FQNEAQ (reference sequence). This CDR3 comprises 14 residues. V shed 2 bases and J shed 8 bases, with 12 bases lying between them. The CDR3 sequence: CASSLYGGEEKLFF. In DNA form, the CDR3 reads TGTGCCAGCAGCTTATACGGAGGGGAGGAAAAACTGTTTTTT.

V is TRBV29-1 and J is TRBJ2-7; 9 bases map to TRBD1. Germline assignment: CDR1 SQVTM and CDR2 ANQGSEA. The CDR3 is made up of 13 amino acids. CDR3 coding DNA: TGCAGTGTGGACGGGACAGGGCTTTCTGGGGAGTACTTC. As protein: CSVDGTGLSGEYF.

This clonotype came up a few times. The chain has TRBV20-1 and TRBJ2-2, with 9 bases fitting TRBD1. Germline lookup yields CDR1 DFQATT and CDR2 SNEGSKA (reference sequence). This CDR3 is 15 amino acids long. V lost 6 bases, J lost 5 bases, and 10 bases stayed unmatched. The CDR3 DNA follows: TGCAGTGCCTACGGGGGGACAGGGTGGACCGGGGAGCTGTTTTTT. Translating gives CSAYGGTGWTGELFF.

This clonotype turned up a few times. The CDR3, as DNA: TGTGCCAGCAGCTCTCAAGGGAGCGGCCAACAAGAGACCCAGTACTTC. Translation gives CASSSQGSGQQETQYF. This chain joins TRBV7-8 and TRBJ2-5, with D possibly matching TRBD2 (5 bases). The CDR3 is 16 residues long. Between the trimmed V and J ends, which lost 4 bases and 2 bases, there was a span of 17 bases. CDR1 is SGHVS, CDR2 FQNEAQ, per germline.

In its sample, this clonotype was seen many times. The chain couples TRBV11-2 to TRBJ2-1; tentative D call: TRBD1 (6 bases). Germline V gene lookup returns CDR1 SGHAT and CDR2 FQNNGV. This CDR3 comprises 13 residues. V shed 6 bases and J shed 4 bases, with 10 bases lying between them. In nucleotides, the CDR3 is TGTGCCAGCAGGGACAGACCATACAATGAGCAGTTCTTC. It is translated as CASRDRPYNEQFF. The whole variable domain, filled in from reference TRBV11-2 and TRBJ2-1, reads EAGVAQSPRYKIIEKRQSVAFWCNPISGHATLYWYQQILGQGPKLLIQFQNNGVVDDSQLPKDRFSAERLKGVDSTLKIQPAKLEDSAVYLCASRDRPYNEQFFGPGTRLTVL.

This chain uses TRBV9 with TRBJ2-6; D ambiguous. CDR3 length: 15 residues. The germline gives CDR1 SGDLS, CDR2 YYNGEE. Trimming left V 0 bases short and J 5 bases short, with 9 bases between. The CDR3: CASSVEGRRANVLTF. DNA of the CDR3: TGTGCCAGCAGCGTAGAAGGTCGACGGGCCAACGTCCTGACTTTC.

The sample holds a few counts of this clonotype. The rearrangement links TRBV16 to TRBJ2-5; D is possibly TRBD1 (5 bases). Germline CDR1 and CDR2: KGHSY and FQNENV. V lost 0 bases, J lost 3 bases, and 8 bases lay in between. This CDR3 contains 14 residues. The CDR3 DNA sequence: TGTGCCAGCAGCCAATCTTTCAGGGAAGAGACCCAGTACTTC. It codes for CASSQSFREETQYF.

The chain uses TRBV3-1 and TRBJ2-1, with 9 bases identical to TRBD2. The V gene's germline CDR1 is LGHDT and CDR2 YNNKEL (reference sequence). The CDR3 runs 17 residues. J gave up 8 bases and V 0 bases, and 11 bases lay outside the gene matches. CDR3 protein: CASSQDPSGVGHDEQFF. The DNA of the CDR3 is TGTGCCAGCAGCCAAGATCCTAGCGGGGTGGGGCACGATGAGCAGTTCTTC.

This chain connects TRBV12-3 or TRBV12-4 to TRBJ1-5; D possibly corresponds to TRBD1 (5 bases). This CDR3 is 17 amino acids long. V was shortened by 5 bases and J by 0 bases, with 17 bases between the two germline ends. CDR3 bases: TGTGCCAGCAGTCCGCGCCTTGGGGGATATAGCAATCAGCCCCAGCATTTT. Protein product: CASSPRLGGYSNQPQHF.

The J gene is TRBJ1-4, the V gene TRBV6-4, with 9 bases aligning to TRBD1. Germline lookup yields CDR1 MRHNA and CDR2 SNTAGT. V lost 6 bases and J lost 6; bases outside the gene matches: 11. There are 16 residues in the CDR3. This chain's CDR3 is CASRTGGAFPDEKLFF. The CDR3 nucleotides are TGTGCCAGCAGAACAGGGGGCGCATTTCCTGATGAAAAACTGTTTTTT.

V gene TRBV4-1 combines with J gene TRBJ2-3, with D unclear. CDR3 length equals 14 residues. CDR1 MGHRA and CDR2 YSYEKL come from the germline V gene. Deletions cut 9 bases from V and 2 bases from J, with 15 bases between. CDR3 residues: CARARLYPTDTQYF. As DNA, the CDR3 is TGCGCCAGGGCTAGACTGTACCCCACAGATACGCAGTATTTT.

The chain links TRBV3-1 to TRBJ2-7, with 7 bases lining up with TRBD1. CDR3 length: 15 residues. V gave up 3 bases and J gave up 7 bases; unmatched junction bases: 12. Germline V CDR1 and CDR2: LGHDT, YNNKEL (reference sequence). As DNA, the CDR3 is TGTGCCAGCAGCCAGAGGGTGACAGGGCCCGGGGAGCAGTACTTC. Translating gives CASSQRVTGPGEQYF.

The chain carries TRBV18 and TRBJ2-7; D not certain. The CDR3 contains 15 residues. The V end was cut by 6 bases, the J end by 1 base, with 16 bases between. CDR1 is KGHSH and CDR2 is LQKENI in the germline V gene. The chain's CDR3 is CASSFENRLSYEQYF. In DNA form, the CDR3 reads TGTGCCAGCTCCTTTGAGAACCGACTTTCCTACGAGCAGTACTTC.

This clonotype occurred a few times. V usage is TRBV20-1 and J usage is TRBJ2-1, with 8 bases matching TRBD2. This CDR3 is built from 16 residues. CDR1 DFQATT and CDR2 SNEGSKA come from the germline V gene (reference sequence). The V segment lost 1 base and the J segment 3 bases; nucleotides outside the gene matches: 8. In DNA, the CDR3 is TGCAGTGCTAGAGTCGCAGCGGGAGAGGGCTACAATGAGCAGTTCTTC. Its translation is CSARVAAGEGYNEQFF.

The rearrangement uses TRBV12-3 or TRBV12-4 and TRBJ2-3, with D perhaps TRBD2 (6 bases). This CDR3 is built from 15 residues. V was trimmed by 7 bases and J by 2 bases, leaving 16 bases between them. The CDR3 sequence is CASNIGLGLTDTQYF. CDR3 nucleotide sequence: TGTGCCAGCAATATCGGACTGGGACTCACAGATACGCAGTATTTT.

In this sample, this clonotype turned up a few times. The chain is built from TRBV27 and TRBJ1-2, with no clear D. CDR3 length: 13 amino acids. Germline CDR1 is MNHEY and CDR2 is SMNVEV (reference sequence). Trimming cost V 6 bases and J 5 bases, with 13 bases left between them. The CDR3 sequence is CASRRLDGYGYTF. CDR3 nucleotides: TGTGCCAGCAGGCGACTGGACGGGTATGGCTACACCTTC.

This clonotype occurred a few times. The V call is TRBV20-1, the J call TRBJ1-2; 9 bases fit TRBD1. CDR3 size: 13 residues. Trimming at V came to 4 bases and at J to 6 bases, leaving 6 bases not matched to a gene. Germline V gene sequence: CDR1 DFQATT, CDR2 SNEGSKA (reference sequence). The CDR3 region has the DNA TGCAGTGCTACCGCAACAGGGGGCCATGGCTACACCTTC. It specifies CSATATGGHGYTF.

This clonotype was counted only a few times. The chain employs TRBV5-5 and TRBJ2-2; D remains unclear. V was trimmed by 1 base and J by 1 base, leaving 8 bases between them. This CDR3 spans 15 amino acids. Germline lookup yields CDR1 SGHKS and CDR2 YYEKEE (reference sequence). The CDR3 here is CASSLQSLNTGELFF. The DNA of the CDR3 is TGTGCCAGCAGCTTGCAAAGCCTGAACACCGGGGAGCTGTTTTTT.

The chain carries TRBV5-1 and TRBJ1-2, with D hard to call. Trimming stripped 1 base from V and 4 bases from J, with 11 bases between. The CDR3 is 14 amino acids. The germline V gene encodes CDR1 SGHRS and CDR2 YFSETQ. CDR3 sequence: CASSLSTAVYGYTF. The CDR3 nucleotides are TGCGCCAGCAGCTTGAGTACAGCCGTCTATGGCTACACCTTC.

The rearrangement joins TRBV7-9 to TRBJ2-5; D may match TRBD1 or TRBD2 (6 bases each). The J call may be faulty, since TRBJ2-7 better matches the DNA end. This CDR3 is built from 17 residues. Germline CDR1 is SEHNR and CDR2 is FQNEAQ (reference sequence). The CDR3 protein is CASSSKKGGLMAYEQYF. The CDR3 DNA follows: TGTGCCAGCAGCTCGAAGAAAGGGGGACTGATGGCTTACGAGCAGTACTTC.

Note on this clonotype: One end of the junction fails to match germline, which may point to a read error. The rearrangement uses TRBV12-3 or TRBV12-4 and TRBJ2-3; D not certain. This CDR3 comprises 14 residues. In DNA, the CDR3 is TGTGCCAGCAGTTTCGGCGTTAGCACAGATGCGCAGTATTTT. Protein product: CASSFGVSTDAQYF.

The sample holds a few counts of this clonotype. This chain links TRBV5-1 with TRBJ2-2; tentatively, D is TRBD1 (6 bases). Germline V CDR1 and CDR2: SGHRS, YFSETQ. The CDR3 length is 13 residues. V shed 5 bases and J shed 4 bases, with 9 bases lying between them. For the CDR3, the DNA is TGCGCCAGCAGGGACAGAACCACCGGGGAGCTGTTTTTT. Protein product: CASRDRTTGELFF.

This clonotype was picked up a small number of times. The chain recombines TRBV5-6 with TRBJ2-5, with 10 bases identical to TRBD2. Germline trimming cut 4 bases from V and 3 bases from J; bases unmatched to any gene: 15. Germline loops: CDR1 SGHDT, CDR2 YYEEEE. The CDR3 runs to 18 residues. The CDR3 coding sequence is TGTGCCAGCAGCCGTCTACTAGCGGGGTTAGATTTCGAAGAGACCCAGTACTTC. Translation: CASSRLLAGLDFEETQYF.

The chain combines TRBV10-3 with TRBJ2-3, with a tentative D call TRBD1 (5 bases). The germline V gene encodes CDR1 ENHRY and CDR2 SYGVKD. This CDR3 spans 16 amino acids. V was clipped by 6 bases and J by 0 bases, with 16 bases between them. The CDR3: CAIRLGLRSSTDTQYF. As DNA, the CDR3 is TGTGCCATCAGGCTGGGGCTACGATCTAGCACAGATACGCAGTATTTT.

The J gene is TRBJ2-5, the V gene TRBV5-1; 9 nucleotides match TRBD2. Germline V gene lookup returns CDR1 SGHRS and CDR2 YFSETQ. J lost 1 base, V lost 5 bases, and 0 bases had no gene match. There are 13 residues in the CDR3. The CDR3 DNA follows: TGCGCCAGCAGGCGGGAGGGCCAAGAGACCCAGTACTTC. Translating it yields CASRREGQETQYF.

This chain links TRBV12-3 or TRBV12-4 with TRBJ1-2; D might be TRBD1 (5 bases). CDR3 length equals 14 residues. Trimming took 7 bases from V and 5 from J, leaving 17 bases between them. This CDR3 reads CASTWGGGRYGYTF. The CDR3 DNA sequence: TGTGCCAGCACCTGGGGGGGAGGGAGATATGGCTACACCTTC.

The chain couples TRBV20-1 to TRBJ1-2; 7 nucleotides agree with TRBD1. The CDR3 consists of 12 residues. The ends lost 3 bases at V and 8 bases at J; junction bases unmatched: 6. From germline, CDR1 is DFQATT and CDR2 SNEGSKA (reference sequence). The CDR3 region is CSASETGWGYTF. In DNA, the CDR3 is TGCAGTGCTAGCGAGACAGGGTGGGGCTACACCTTC.